A single sample gave rise to the 32 T cell receptor beta chains below, sequenced in a study of blood T cells in healthy people across ages (dated by TCRdb to between 2015 and 2017). The receptor library was made with 5' RACE. Sequencing instrument: Illumina HiSeq 2500. A second 7 to 11 cycle PCR used a sample-barcoded 5' primer and a J-beta primer mix. Using fastp trimming at Q25 and MiXCR clonotype assembly, TCRdb reanalyzed the public sequencing data and kept in-frame beta chains. Rows with one shared CDR3 protein collapse into an entry with the most common genes and DNA. Here the sample has 850,000 to 1,000,000 distinct CDR3 sequences; roughly 43% occur a single time. The top ten clonotypes cover roughly 12% of the sample. The sample consisted of blood. Every receptor here comes from a young man in good health.

The table lists this clonotype with many counts. The chain employs TRBV20-1 and TRBJ1-2; weak D call: TRBD1 (5 bases). The germline V gene encodes CDR1 DFQATT and CDR2 SNEGSKA (reference sequence). The CDR3 contains 16 residues. The V and J ends lost 3 bases and 7 bases respectively, with 24 bases between them. CDR3: CSASPPTAGGKGGYTF. Here the CDR3 DNA reads TGCAGTGCTAGCCCACCGACTGCGGGGGGTAAAGGTGGCTACACCTTC.

This clonotype was counted at least ten times. This rearrangement joins TRBV28 to TRBJ2-1; D uncertain. V lost 7 bases and J 0 bases, leaving 7 bases between the germline ends. The germline CDR1 and CDR2 sequences are MDHEN and SYDVKM. The CDR3 covers 13 residues. DNA of the CDR3: TGTGCCAGCAAGAAAAGCTCCTACAATGAGCAGTTCTTC. Translation: CASKKSSYNEQFF.

This clonotype has more than one count but fewer than ten. The chain carries TRBV7-9 and TRBJ2-3; 8 bases agree with TRBD1. Germline V gives CDR1 SEHNR, CDR2 FQNEAQ (reference sequence). With 5 bases clipped from V and 0 bases from J, the junction kept 13 bases outside the gene matches. The CDR3 loop spans 18 amino acids. Here the CDR3 DNA reads TGTGCCAGCAGCCCTCATACGCGGACAGGGAGAAGCACAGATACGCAGTATTTT. This sequence encodes CASSPHTRTGRSTDTQYF.

The CDR3 DNA is TGCGCCAGCAGCCAAGTAGGCGGGGGAGACGAGCAGTACTTC. Amino acid sequence: CASSQVGGGDEQYF. V and J are TRBV4-3 and TRBJ2-7; 7 nucleotides align to TRBD2. This CDR3 is 14 amino acids long. The J segment lost 5 bases and the V segment lost 1 base, leaving 5 bases of the junction unmatched. Germline lookup yields CDR1 LGHNA and CDR2 YSLEER.

The chain is built from TRBV2 and TRBJ2-2, with TRBD2 identical over 8 bases. This CDR3 has 14 residues. Germline lookup yields CDR1 SNHLY and CDR2 FYNNEI. Losses at the gene ends were 9 bases for V and 3 bases for J; bases not matched to a gene: 6. DNA of the CDR3: TGTGCCAGAAGGGCGGGGGGCGACACCGGGGAGCTGTTTTTT. As protein: CARRAGGDTGELFF.

This rearrangement joins TRBV20-1 to TRBJ1-4, with 9 bases fitting TRBD1. The CDR3 has 14 residues. Per germline, CDR1 DFQATT and CDR2 SNEGSKA (reference sequence). V lost 3 bases to trimming and J lost 8 bases; unmatched junction nucleotides: 7. The CDR3 sequence: CSARPDRGWEKLFF. CDR3 bases: TGCAGTGCTAGGCCGGACAGGGGATGGGAAAAACTGTTTTTT.

This rearrangement joins TRBV7-9 to TRBJ2-7; a possible D gene is TRBD2 (5 bases). Germline-derived CDR1 and CDR2 are SEHNR and FQNEAQ (reference sequence). Trimming removed 5 bases from V and 6 bases from J, with 11 bases in between. This CDR3 contains 12 residues. The CDR3 bases are TGTGCCAGCAGCCCAGGCCTAGCCGAGCAGTACTTC. Translating it yields CASSPGLAEQYF.

This rearrangement joins TRBV10-3 to TRBJ2-7; D gene unclear. This CDR3 region has 19 residues. With 2 bases removed from V and 0 bases from J, the gap between germline ends came to 23 bases. Germline CDR1 reads ENHRY; CDR2 reads SYGVKD. The CDR3 DNA is TGTGCCATCAGTGAGATAACAAATGTGCGGCTTCCCAGCTCCTACGAGCAGTACTTC. It codes for CAISEITNVRLPSSYEQYF.

This clonotype appeared a few times. The chain recombines TRBV10-3 with TRBJ2-6; D is unclear. V shed 5 bases and J shed 3 bases, with 11 bases lying between them. Germline CDR1 and CDR2: ENHRY and SYGVKD. This CDR3 region has 15 residues. The CDR3 spells CAISPASIGANVLTF. The CDR3 DNA is TGTGCCATCAGTCCGGCGTCTATTGGGGCCAACGTCCTGACTTTC.

This rearrangement joins TRBV9 to TRBJ2-7; no reliable D call. Trimming took 1 base from V and 2 from J, leaving 13 bases between them. Per germline, CDR1 SGDLS and CDR2 YYNGEE. The CDR3 runs 15 residues. The CDR3 loop is CASSVSPNSPYEQYF. CDR3 in DNA: TGTGCCAGCAGCGTAAGTCCCAATAGTCCCTACGAGCAGTACTTC.

This clonotype has only one observation. The chain carries TRBV7-8 and TRBJ2-1; 14 bases line up with TRBD2. The germline V gene encodes CDR1 SGHVS and CDR2 FQNEAQ. Losses at the gene ends were 3 bases for V and 10 bases for J; bases not matched to a gene: 14. This CDR3 has 18 residues. For the CDR3, the DNA is TGTGCCAGCAGCTTTATTCCGGGACTAGCGGGGGAGCCCCAGGAGCAGTTCTTC. Translation gives CASSFIPGLAGEPQEQFF.

This clonotype was counted only a few times. The genes are TRBV10-3 and TRBJ1-5; TRBD1 matches at 9 bases. Germline-derived CDR1 and CDR2 are ENHRY and SYGVKD. V lost 11 bases, J lost 4 bases, and 6 bases stayed unmatched. The CDR3 length is 13 residues. The CDR3 nucleotides read TGTGCCGCCCGGACAGGGGTGAATCAGCCCCAGCATTTT. It yields the protein CAARTGVNQPQHF.

In its sample, this clonotype was seen a few times. This may come from a read error, since a much larger clone is one base off. The gene calls are TRBV4-2 and TRBJ2-1; 14 positions match TRBD2. The CDR3 covers 15 residues. In germline, CDR1 is LGHNA, CDR2 YNFKEQ. V was pared by 4 bases and J by 6 bases, with 2 bases of the junction left unmatched. The CDR3 is CASSRGLAGVNEQFF. For the CDR3, the DNA is TGTGCCAGCAGCCGGGGACTAGCGGGGGTCAATGAGCAGTTCTTC.

The rearrangement uses TRBV20-1 and TRBJ2-1, with TRBD2 matching over 14 bases. The germline V gene has CDR1 DFQATT and CDR2 SNEGSKA (reference sequence). CDR3 length: 13 amino acids. V was clipped by 7 bases and J by 5 bases; unmatched bases: 1. The CDR3 loop reads CSGTSGGNNEQFF. The CDR3 coding sequence is TGCAGTGGGACTAGCGGGGGGAACAATGAGCAGTTCTTC.

This clonotype was seen more than once but under ten times. The chain is built from TRBV15 and TRBJ2-6; D may be TRBD1 (6 bases). V lost 3 bases and J 2 bases, leaving 20 bases between the germline ends. CDR3 length: 19 amino acids. Germline-derived CDR1 and CDR2 are LNHNV and YYDKDF (reference sequence). The DNA of the CDR3 is TGTGCCACCAGCAGCCCTACACAGGGTGAAGGGACTGGGGCCAACGTCCTGACTTTC. Translation: CATSSPTQGEGTGANVLTF.

The chain joins TRBV4-2 to TRBJ1-6, with D possibly matching TRBD1 (6 bases). Germline V gives CDR1 LGHNA, CDR2 YNFKEQ. V was clipped by 4 bases and J by 5 bases, with 15 bases between them. The CDR3 spans 16 residues. The CDR3 is CASSRHGTTNNSPLHF. The CDR3 DNA follows: TGTGCCAGCAGCCGGCACGGGACAACAAATAATTCACCCCTCCACTTT.

There are a few counts of this clonotype. J is TRBJ2-5 and V is TRBV10-3; D gene uncertain. The CDR3 runs 12 residues. Germline lookup yields CDR1 ENHRY and CDR2 SYGVKD. V gave up 5 bases and J gave up 0 bases, with 4 bases separating them. This CDR3 is CAISYNQETQYF. The CDR3 nucleotides are TGTGCCATCAGTTACAACCAAGAGACCCAGTACTTC.

The chain recombines TRBV12-3 or TRBV12-4 with TRBJ1-5; D gene ambiguous. This CDR3 contains 15 residues. V lost 7 bases and J 0 bases, leaving 13 bases between the germline ends. The CDR3 sequence is CASTQSAGSNQPQHF. The CDR3 nucleotides read TGTGCCAGCACACAATCGGCCGGTAGCAATCAGCCCCAGCATTTT.

The rearrangement links TRBV12-5 to TRBJ2-1; no definite D call. Germline V gives CDR1 LGHNT, CDR2 FRNRAP. CDR3 length: 11 amino acids. V was shortened by 5 bases and J by 8 bases, with 7 bases between the two germline ends. The CDR3, as DNA: TGTGCTAGTGGTATCAGCTATGAGCAGTTCTTC. Translation: CASGISYEQFF.

The gene calls are TRBV7-9 and TRBJ2-5; D gene uncertain. The CDR3 runs 13 residues. The V end lost 9 bases, the J end lost 11 bases, and 22 bases lay between the germline ends. CDR1 SEHNR and CDR2 FQNEAQ come from the germline V gene (reference sequence). CDR3 residues: CARFRPPFRQQYF. The CDR3 bases are TGTGCCAGGTTCAGACCCCCCTTTCGTCAGCAGTACTTC.

The V and J genes are TRBV12-3 or TRBV12-4 and TRBJ2-7, with a possible D match to TRBD2 (5 bases). The CDR3 has 16 residues. V shed 6 bases and J shed 0 bases, with 18 bases lying between them. The CDR3 loop is CASSPLGVFNSYEQYF. The CDR3 DNA reads as TGTGCCAGCAGCCCACTAGGCGTTTTTAACTCCTACGAGCAGTACTTC.

This chain links TRBV15 with TRBJ2-3; 9 nucleotides align to TRBD2. This CDR3 has 17 amino acids. Per the germline V gene, CDR1 is LNHNV and CDR2 is YYDKDF (reference sequence). V lost 0 bases to trimming and J lost 3 bases; unmatched junction nucleotides: 7. This CDR3 reads CATSRDRELAGTDTQYF. For the CDR3, the DNA is TGTGCCACCAGCAGAGATAGGGAGCTAGCGGGGACAGATACGCAGTATTTT.

This rearrangement joins TRBV7-9 to TRBJ1-1; D uncertain. Germline CDR1 and CDR2: SEHNR and FQNEAQ (reference sequence). Trimming took 5 bases from V and 3 from J, leaving 16 bases between them. The CDR3 totals 15 residues. CDR3 amino acids: CASSASPSVDTEAFF. The CDR3 bases are TGTGCCAGCAGCGCATCCCCCTCGGTCGACACTGAAGCTTTCTTT.

The chain joins TRBV9 to TRBJ2-5, with unresolved D. The germline gives CDR1 SGDLS, CDR2 YYNGEE. The CDR3 runs to 14 residues. Trimming pared 2 bases from V and 5 bases from J, leaving 13 bases between. CDR3 in amino acids: CASSVGPTAETQYF. The CDR3 bases are TGTGCCAGCAGCGTCGGGCCGACTGCGGAGACCCAGTACTTC.

There are many counts of this clonotype. J is TRBJ2-3 and V is TRBV7-9; 7 positions match TRBD1. With V trimmed by 4 bases and J by 4 bases, 5 bases remained unmatched. Germline V gene lookup returns CDR1 SEHNR and CDR2 FQNEAQ (reference sequence). CDR3 size: 14 residues. The CDR3 DNA follows: TGTGCCAGCAGCTCACGGACAGGCTCAGATACGCAGTATTTT. Amino acid sequence: CASSSRTGSDTQYF.

This clonotype was detected only a few times. This rearrangement joins TRBV7-2 to TRBJ2-7; D perhaps matches TRBD1 (5 bases). Trimming cost V 7 bases and J 1 base, with 14 bases left between them. CDR1 SGHTA and CDR2 FQGNSA come from the germline V gene. The CDR3 is 14 amino acids. CDR3 coding DNA: TGTGCCAGCACCAAGGGGTGGCAGTCCTACGAGCAGTACTTC. It specifies CASTKGWQSYEQYF.

The table lists this clonotype with a count of one. V and J are TRBV27 and TRBJ2-7, with a weak D call TRBD2 (5 bases). The CDR3 has 15 residues. The germline V gene encodes CDR1 MNHEY and CDR2 SMNVEV (reference sequence). V was pared by 6 bases and J by 0 bases, with 15 bases between. The CDR3 loop is CASSPGVDSSYEQYF. CDR3 DNA sequence: TGTGCCAGCAGCCCCGGGGTGGATAGCTCCTACGAGCAGTACTTC.

The sample holds a few counts of this clonotype. The chain links TRBV9 to TRBJ2-5; unclear D gene. V was cut by 0 bases and J by 7 bases, with 19 bases left in between. This CDR3 comprises 16 residues. From germline, CDR1 is SGDLS and CDR2 YYNGEE. CDR3 sequence: CASSVAPETPFGTQYF. CDR3 nucleotide sequence: TGTGCCAGCAGCGTAGCCCCCGAGACACCCTTCGGGACCCAGTACTTC.

Only a few counts were recorded for this clonotype. The chain has TRBV9 and TRBJ2-1; TRBD1 is a possible D gene (5 bases). This CDR3 region has 14 residues. Germline V lookup: CDR1 SGDLS, CDR2 YYNGEE. V was clipped by 0 bases and J by 4 bases, with 8 bases between them. The CDR3 is CASSVGPGYNEQFF. The CDR3 nucleotides are TGTGCCAGCAGCGTAGGTCCAGGGTACAATGAGCAGTTCTTC.

The CDR3 region is CASSAVLVSGGARSEQFF. For the CDR3, the DNA is TGTGCCAGCAGCGCCGTTTTGGTTAGCGGGGGGGCGAGAAGTGAGCAGTTCTTC. The rearrangement uses TRBV11-1 and TRBJ2-1; 11 bases match TRBD2. The CDR3 extends over 18 amino acids. From germline, CDR1 is SGHAT and CDR2 FQDESV (reference sequence). J was trimmed by 9 bases and V by 5 bases; bases with no gene match: 18.

This clonotype has more than one count but fewer than ten. This sequence joins TRBV27 and TRBJ2-3; a weak D match, TRBD1 (6 bases). Germline V gene sequence: CDR1 MNHEY, CDR2 SMNVEV (reference sequence). The ends were cut back, 4 bases at V and 5 bases at J, with 16 bases in the middle. This CDR3 spans 15 amino acids. CDR3 residues: CASSYQGLGVDTQYF. The DNA of the CDR3 is TGTGCCAGCAGTTACCAGGGGTTGGGTGTAGATACGCAGTATTTT.

This rearrangement joins TRBV7-9 to TRBJ2-6, with 8 bases identical to TRBD1. With 8 bases clipped from V and 4 bases from J, the junction kept 16 bases outside the gene matches. Germline V lookup: CDR1 SEHNR, CDR2 FQNEAQ (reference sequence). The CDR3 loop spans 18 amino acids. The CDR3 nucleotides read TGTGCCAGCCCCGTTTCGGAGCAGGGGGCTTCCGGGGCCAACGTCCTGACTTTC. Translated: CASPVSEQGASGANVLTF.